This entry describes one T cell receptor beta chain. Its specificity is unknown. Next came a second PCR, run for roughly 6 to 11 cycles, which used a sample-barcoded 5' primer along with a J-beta primer mix. One entry per CDR3 protein results from TCRdb running MiXCR on the 5' RACE reads. This sample has roughly 700,000 distinct CDR3 sequences; around 48% occur once, and the top ten carry under 35%. The data are from a study of blood T cells in healthy people across ages. This CDR3 region has 15 residues. Germline values: CDR1 SGHDT, CDR2 YYEEEE. The V end lost 0 bases, the J end lost 2 bases, and 11 bases lay between the germline ends. Russia was home to the donors, healthy Caucasian individuals aged roughly 6 to 90. General observations from the study: Since the PBMCs were unsorted, naive and antigen-experienced cells could not be conclusively compared.

This TCR was sampled from a woman aged 60-75 years in good health. The sequenced sample was blood. J is TRBJ1-2 and V is TRBV5-6; D unresolved. Written as DNA, the CDR3 is TGTGCCAGCAGCTTGGTTGCGTACAGAAACTATGGCTACACCTTC. As protein: CASSLVAYRNYGYTF.